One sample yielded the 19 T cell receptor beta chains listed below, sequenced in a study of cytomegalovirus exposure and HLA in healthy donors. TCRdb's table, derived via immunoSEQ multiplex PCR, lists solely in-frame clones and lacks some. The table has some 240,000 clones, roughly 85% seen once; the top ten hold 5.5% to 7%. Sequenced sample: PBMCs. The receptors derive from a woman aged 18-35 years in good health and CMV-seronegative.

The CDR3 reads CASSQVRGNTEAFF. The CDR3 coding sequence is TGCGCCAGCAGCCAGGTGAGAGGGAACACTGAAGCTTTCTTT. This chain links TRBV4-1 with TRBJ1-1; D uncertain. This CDR3 is built from 14 residues. The germline CDR1 and CDR2 sequences are MGHRA and YSYEKL. V lost 3 bases, J lost 1 base, and 9 bases lay in between.

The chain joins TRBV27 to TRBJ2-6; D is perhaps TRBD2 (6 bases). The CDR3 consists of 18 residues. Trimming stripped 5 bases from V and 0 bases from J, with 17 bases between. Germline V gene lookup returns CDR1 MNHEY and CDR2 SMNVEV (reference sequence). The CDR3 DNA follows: TGTGCCAGCAGTGGAATACTAGCCCCGAGCTCTGGGGCCAACGTCCTGACTTTC. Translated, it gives CASSGILAPSSGANVLTF. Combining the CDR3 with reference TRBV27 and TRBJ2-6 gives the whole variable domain EAQVTQNPRYLITVTGKKLTVTCSQNMNHEYMSWYRQDPGLGLRQIYYSMNVEVTDKGDVPEGYKVSRKEKRNFPLILESPSPNQTSLYFCASSGILAPSSGANVLTFGAGSRLTVL.

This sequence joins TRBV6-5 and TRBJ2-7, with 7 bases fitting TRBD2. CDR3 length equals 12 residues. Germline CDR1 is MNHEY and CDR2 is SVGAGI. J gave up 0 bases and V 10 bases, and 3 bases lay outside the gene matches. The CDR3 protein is CATQRGSYEQYF. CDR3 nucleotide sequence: TGTGCCACTCAGCGGGGCTCCTACGAGCAGTACTTC.

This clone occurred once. The CDR3 protein is CASSQEGQRNEKLFF. The CDR3 DNA reads as TGCGCCAGCAGCCAGGAGGGACAGAGAAATGAAAAACTGTTTTTT. The chain employs TRBV5-1 and TRBJ1-4; 7 nucleotides match TRBD1. V shed 4 bases and J 5 bases; nucleotides not matched to a gene: 8. This CDR3 spans 15 amino acids. Germline V CDR1 and CDR2: SGHRS, YFSETQ.

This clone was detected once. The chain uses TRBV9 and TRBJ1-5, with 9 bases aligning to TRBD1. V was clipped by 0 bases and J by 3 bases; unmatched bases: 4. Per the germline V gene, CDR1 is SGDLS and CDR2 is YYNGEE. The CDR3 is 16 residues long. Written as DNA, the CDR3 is TGTGCCAGCAGCGTAGGAGGGACAGGGCTCAATCAGCCCCAGCATTTT. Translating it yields CASSVGGTGLNQPQHF.

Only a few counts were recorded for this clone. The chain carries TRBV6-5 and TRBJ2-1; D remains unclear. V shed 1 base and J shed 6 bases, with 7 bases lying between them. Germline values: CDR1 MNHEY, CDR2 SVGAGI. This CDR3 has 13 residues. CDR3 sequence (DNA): TGTGCCAGCAGTTACTTCGGTGGCAATGAGCAGTTCTTC. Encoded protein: CASSYFGGNEQFF.

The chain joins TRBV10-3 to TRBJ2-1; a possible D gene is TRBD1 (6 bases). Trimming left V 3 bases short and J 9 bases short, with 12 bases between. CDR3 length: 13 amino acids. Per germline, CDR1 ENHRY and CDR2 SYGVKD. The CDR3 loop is CAISEWGLGEQFF. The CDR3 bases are TGTGCCATCAGTGAATGGGGGCTGGGTGAGCAGTTCTTC.

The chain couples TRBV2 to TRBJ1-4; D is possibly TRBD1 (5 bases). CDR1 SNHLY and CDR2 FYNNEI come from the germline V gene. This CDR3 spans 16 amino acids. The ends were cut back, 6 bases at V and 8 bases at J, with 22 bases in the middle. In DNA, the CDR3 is TGTGCCAGCAGCGCATTCGGGGGATTCTTGGAGGAAAAACTGTTTTTT. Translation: CASSAFGGFLEEKLFF. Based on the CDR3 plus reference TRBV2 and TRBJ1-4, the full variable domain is EPEVTQTPSHQVTQMGQEVILRCVPISNHLYFYWYRQILGQKVEFLVSFYNNEISEKSEIFDDQFSVERPDGSNFTLKIRSTKLEDSAMYFCASSAFGGFLEEKLFFGSGTQLSVL.

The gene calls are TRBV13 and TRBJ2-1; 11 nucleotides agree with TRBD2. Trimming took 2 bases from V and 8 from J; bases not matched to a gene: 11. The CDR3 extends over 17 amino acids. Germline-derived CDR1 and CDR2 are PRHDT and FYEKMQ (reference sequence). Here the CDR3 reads CASSLLETSGVRDEQFF. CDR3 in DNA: TGTGCCAGCAGCTTACTAGAGACTAGCGGGGTCAGGGATGAGCAGTTCTTC.

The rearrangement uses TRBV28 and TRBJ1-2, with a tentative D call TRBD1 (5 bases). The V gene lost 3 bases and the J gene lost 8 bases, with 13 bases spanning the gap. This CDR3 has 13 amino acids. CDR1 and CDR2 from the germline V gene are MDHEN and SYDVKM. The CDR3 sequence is CASSFLGLGGYTF. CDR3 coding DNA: TGTGCCAGCAGTTTTCTGGGGCTTGGCGGCTACACCTTC.

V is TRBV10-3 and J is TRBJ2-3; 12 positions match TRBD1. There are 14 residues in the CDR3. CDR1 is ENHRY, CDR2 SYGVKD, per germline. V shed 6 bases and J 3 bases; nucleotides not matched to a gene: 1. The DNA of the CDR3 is TGTGCCATCAGGGGACAGGGGGCAACAGATACGCAGTATTTT. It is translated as CAIRGQGATDTQYF.

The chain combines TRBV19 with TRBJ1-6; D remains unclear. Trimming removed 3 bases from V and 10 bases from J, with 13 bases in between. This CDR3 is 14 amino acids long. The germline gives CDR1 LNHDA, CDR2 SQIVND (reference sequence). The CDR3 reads CASSISLTASPLHF. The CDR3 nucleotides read TGTGCCAGTAGTATCTCCCTGACTGCCTCACCCCTCCACTTT.

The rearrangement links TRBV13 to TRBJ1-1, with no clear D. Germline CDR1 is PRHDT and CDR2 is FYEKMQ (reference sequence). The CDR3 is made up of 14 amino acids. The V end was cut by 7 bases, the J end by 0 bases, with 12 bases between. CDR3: CASNSDGVNTEAFF. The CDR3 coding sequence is TGTGCCAGCAACTCGGACGGCGTGAACACTGAAGCTTTCTTT.

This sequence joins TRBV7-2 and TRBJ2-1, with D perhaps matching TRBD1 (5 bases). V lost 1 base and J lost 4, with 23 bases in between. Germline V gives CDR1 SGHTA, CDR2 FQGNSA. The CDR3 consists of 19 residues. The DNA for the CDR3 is TGTGCCAGCAGCTTAGTCAGGTCATCAGCCAGGACACTGTACAATGAGCAGTTCTTC. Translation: CASSLVRSSARTLYNEQFF.

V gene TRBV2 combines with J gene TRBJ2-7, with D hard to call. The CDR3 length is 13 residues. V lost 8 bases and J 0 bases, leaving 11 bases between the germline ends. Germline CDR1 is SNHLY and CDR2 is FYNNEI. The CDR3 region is CASLRHNSYEQYF. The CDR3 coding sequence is TGTGCCAGCCTGAGACACAACTCCTACGAGCAGTACTTC.

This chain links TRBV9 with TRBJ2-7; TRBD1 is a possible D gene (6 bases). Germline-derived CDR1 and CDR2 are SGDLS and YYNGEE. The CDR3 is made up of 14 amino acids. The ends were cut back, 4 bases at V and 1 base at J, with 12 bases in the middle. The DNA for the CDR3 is TGTGCCAGCAGCCGCGGACAGTTATCCTACGAGCAGTACTTC. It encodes CASSRGQLSYEQYF.

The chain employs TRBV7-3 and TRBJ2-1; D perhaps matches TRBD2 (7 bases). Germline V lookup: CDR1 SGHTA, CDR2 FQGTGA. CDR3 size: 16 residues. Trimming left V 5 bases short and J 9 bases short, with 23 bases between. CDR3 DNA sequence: TGTGCCAGCAGCGCAGGCGCCCGGGGGGCCGTTGGTGAGCAGTTCTTC. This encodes CASSAGARGAVGEQFF.

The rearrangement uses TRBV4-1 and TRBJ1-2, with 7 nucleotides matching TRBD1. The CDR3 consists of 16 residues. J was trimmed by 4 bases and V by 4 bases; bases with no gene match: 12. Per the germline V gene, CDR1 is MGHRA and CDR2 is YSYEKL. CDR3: CASSLSVGTVSYGYTF. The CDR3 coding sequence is TGCGCCAGCAGCCTGTCAGTTGGGACAGTTTCCTATGGCTACACCTTC.

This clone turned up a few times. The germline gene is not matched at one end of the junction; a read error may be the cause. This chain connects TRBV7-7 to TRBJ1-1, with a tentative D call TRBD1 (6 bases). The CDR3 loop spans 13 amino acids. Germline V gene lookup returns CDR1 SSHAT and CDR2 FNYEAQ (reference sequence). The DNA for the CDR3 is TGTGCTAGCAGCTTAGACAGGTACACTGAAGCTTTCTTT. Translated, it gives CASSLDRYTEAFF.